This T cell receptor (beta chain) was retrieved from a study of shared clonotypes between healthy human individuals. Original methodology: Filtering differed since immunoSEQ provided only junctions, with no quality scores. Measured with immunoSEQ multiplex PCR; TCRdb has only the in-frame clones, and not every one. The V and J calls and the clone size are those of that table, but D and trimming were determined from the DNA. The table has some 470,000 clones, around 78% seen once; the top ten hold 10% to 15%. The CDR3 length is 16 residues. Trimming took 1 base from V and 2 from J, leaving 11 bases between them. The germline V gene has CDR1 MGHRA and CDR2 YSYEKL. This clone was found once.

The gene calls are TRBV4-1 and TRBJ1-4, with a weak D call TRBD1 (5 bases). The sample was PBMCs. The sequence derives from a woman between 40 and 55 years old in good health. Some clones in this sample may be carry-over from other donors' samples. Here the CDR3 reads CASSQVSGRTNEKLFF. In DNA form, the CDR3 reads TGCGCCAGCAGCCAAGTCTCGGGACGGACTAATGAAAAACTGTTTTTT.